Each of the 10 T cell receptor beta chains below was sequenced from the same sample in a study of T cells expressing NK-cell markers. TCRdb re-called the 5' RACE reads; one entry per CDR3 protein, DNA not given. The sample data list a few hundred thousand distinct CDR3 sequences. Material: blood T cells: a sorted CD56 or NKG2C T cell subset, CD4+ or CD8+ T cells, or bulk PBMC T cells (not recorded which). These receptors came from a man aged 18-70 years in good health.

The chain combines TRBV3-1 with TRBJ2-3; the D call from TCRdb, TRBD2, cannot be confirmed without DNA. The CDR3 runs 15 residues. Germline-derived CDR1 and CDR2 are LGHDT and YNNKEL (reference sequence). CDR3 sequence reads: CASRKLAAASDTQYF.

The genes are TRBV12-3 or TRBV12-4 and TRBJ1-2; TCRdb names TRBD1, which stays unverified in the absence of DNA. This CDR3 contains 13 residues. This chain's CDR3 is CASARTGFYGYTF.

V is TRBV7-2 and J is TRBJ2-2; the D call from TCRdb, TRBD1, cannot be confirmed without DNA. The CDR3 is 17 amino acids. The germline CDR1 and CDR2 sequences are SGHTA and FQGNSA. CDR3 in amino acids: CASSLLGGAGHTGELFF. The complete variable domain, with remaining parts taken from reference TRBV7-2 and TRBJ2-2, reads GAGVSQSPSNKVTEKGKDVELRCDPISGHTALYWYRQSLGQGLEFLIYFQGNSAPDKSGLPSDRFSAERTGGSVSTLTIQRTQQEDSAVYLCASSLLGGAGHTGELFFGEGSRLTVL.

V and J are TRBV7-9 and TRBJ1-4. The CDR3 loop spans 14 amino acids. Germline CDR1 SEHNR, CDR2 FQNEAQ (reference sequence). The CDR3 spells CASSPRGREEKLFF.

The rearrangement links TRBV28 to TRBJ2-1; TCRdb reports TRBD1, a call that lacks DNA to check it against. This CDR3 has 11 residues. The germline V gene has CDR1 MDHEN and CDR2 SYDVKM. The CDR3 is CASTLGHEQFF.

The CDR3 is CASSLAKGQGKNSPLHF. The V and J genes are TRBV7-2 and TRBJ1-6; TCRdb calls TRBD1, which cannot be checked without DNA. The CDR3 consists of 17 residues. CDR1 SGHTA and CDR2 FQGNSA come from the germline V gene.

The chain uses TRBV5-1 and TRBJ2-2; with no DNA, the TCRdb D assignment of TRBD2 cannot be verified. The CDR3 covers 15 residues. Germline CDR1 is SGHRS and CDR2 is YFSETQ. CDR3 sequence: CASSLILGNTGELFF.

V usage is TRBV6-1 and J usage is TRBJ2-6; TCRdb names TRBD2, which stays unverified in the absence of DNA. Per germline, CDR1 MNHNS and CDR2 SASEGT. The CDR3 is made up of 15 amino acids. This chain's CDR3 is CASRGYSSGANVLTF.

The rearrangement joins TRBV11-1 to TRBJ2-7; checking the TCRdb D call of TRBD1 is not possible without DNA. The CDR3 is made up of 15 amino acids. Looked up from germline, CDR1 is SGHAT and CDR2 is FQDESV (reference sequence). The CDR3 protein is CASSSYAGAAYEQYF.

The genes are TRBV7-9 and TRBJ2-2. CDR1 SEHNR and CDR2 FQNEAQ come from the germline V gene (reference sequence). There are 14 residues in the CDR3. The CDR3 loop reads CASSLEEVAGELFF.